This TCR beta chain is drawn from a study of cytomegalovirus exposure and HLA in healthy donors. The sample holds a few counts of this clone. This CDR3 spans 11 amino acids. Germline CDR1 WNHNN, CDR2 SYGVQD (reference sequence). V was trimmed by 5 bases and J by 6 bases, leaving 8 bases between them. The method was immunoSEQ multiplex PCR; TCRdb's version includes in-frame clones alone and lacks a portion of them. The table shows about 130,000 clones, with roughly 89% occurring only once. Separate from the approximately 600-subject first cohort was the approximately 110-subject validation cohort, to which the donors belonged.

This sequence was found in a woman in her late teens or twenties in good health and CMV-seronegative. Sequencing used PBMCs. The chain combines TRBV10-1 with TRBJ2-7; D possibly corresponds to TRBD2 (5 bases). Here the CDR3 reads CASSSGGEQYF. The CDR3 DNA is TGCGCCAGCAGTAGCGGCGGCGAGCAGTACTTC.